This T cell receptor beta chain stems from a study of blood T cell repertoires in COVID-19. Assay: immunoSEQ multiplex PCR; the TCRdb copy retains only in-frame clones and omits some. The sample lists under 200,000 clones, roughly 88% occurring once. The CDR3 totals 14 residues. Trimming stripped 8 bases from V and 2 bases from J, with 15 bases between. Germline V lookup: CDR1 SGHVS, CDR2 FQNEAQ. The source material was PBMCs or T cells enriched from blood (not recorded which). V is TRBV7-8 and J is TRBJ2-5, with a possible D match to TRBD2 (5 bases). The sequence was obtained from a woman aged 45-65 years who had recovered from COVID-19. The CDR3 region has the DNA TGTGCCAGCCTTAATACTAGGGCGCAAGAGACCCAGTACTTC. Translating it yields CASLNTRAQETQYF.